This record looks at one T cell receptor beta chain sequence and its context. The source of the sample is a study of blood T cell repertoires in COVID-19. The overall study: Collection of acute and convalescent COVID-19 samples took place in the United States, Italy and Spain. In each case, the material was cDNA or gDNA derived from T cells, B-cell-depleted T cells, or PBMCs.

The CDR3 has 15 residues. From germline, CDR1 is MNHEY and CDR2 SVGAGI. The V gene end was trimmed by 5 bases and the J gene end by 1 base; junction bases not matched to a gene: 6. In the study's own analysis: Estimates of nucleated cell counts were drawn from the amplification of reference gene primers. Measured with immunoSEQ multiplex PCR; TCRdb has only the in-frame clones, and not every one. For V, J and clone size, that table is used; D and trimming come from the DNA. Of about 220,000 clones in the sample, over 75% were seen once. This sequence joins TRBV6-5 and TRBJ1-1; 8 bases are shared with TRBD1. The sample taken for sequencing was peripheral blood. The origin of this receptor is a human donor in a cohort sampled during active COVID-19. CDR3 DNA: TGTGCCAGCAGTACTTCAGGGGGCGCGAACACTGAAGCTTTCTTT. Its protein is CASSTSGGANTEAFF.